The clone carrying this T cell receptor beta chain has a single count. The V and J ends lost 6 bases and 10 bases respectively, with 22 bases between them. The CDR3 has 14 amino acids. Germline assignment: CDR1 MNHEY and CDR2 SVGAGI. This sample was included in a study of blood T cell repertoires in COVID-19. TCRdb's copy holds only in-frame clones and misses some; the assay was immunoSEQ multiplex PCR. The sample records about 190,000 clones, around 90% being singletons. Sample: peripheral blood. The genes are TRBV6-5 and TRBJ2-7, with a weak D call TRBD1 (8 bases). The receptor's source is a man in his forties with acute or convalescent COVID-19. The CDR3 DNA follows: TGTGCCAGCAGGCCTACAGGGGGGGTCGGGGTTCAGTACTTC. This encodes CASRPTGGVGVQYF.